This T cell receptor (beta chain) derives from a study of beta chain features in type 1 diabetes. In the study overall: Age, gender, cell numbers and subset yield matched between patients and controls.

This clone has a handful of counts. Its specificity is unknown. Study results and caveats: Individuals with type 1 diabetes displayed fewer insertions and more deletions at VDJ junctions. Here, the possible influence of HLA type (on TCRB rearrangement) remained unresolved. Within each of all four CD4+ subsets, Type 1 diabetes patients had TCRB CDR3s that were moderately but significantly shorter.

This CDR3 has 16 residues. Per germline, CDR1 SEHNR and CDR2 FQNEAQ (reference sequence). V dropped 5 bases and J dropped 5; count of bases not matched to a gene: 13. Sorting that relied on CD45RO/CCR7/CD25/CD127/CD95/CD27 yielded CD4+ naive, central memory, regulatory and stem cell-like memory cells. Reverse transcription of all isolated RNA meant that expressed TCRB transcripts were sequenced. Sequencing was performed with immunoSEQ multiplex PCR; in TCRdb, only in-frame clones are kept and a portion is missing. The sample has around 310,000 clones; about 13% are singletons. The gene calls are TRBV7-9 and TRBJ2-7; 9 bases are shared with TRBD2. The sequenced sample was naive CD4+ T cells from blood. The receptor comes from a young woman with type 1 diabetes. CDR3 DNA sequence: TGTGCCAGCAGCCCGATCGGGACTAGCTTCTTCCACGAGCAGTACTTC. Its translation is CASSPIGTSFFHEQYF.